This T cell receptor beta chain was identified in a study of technical replicates of blood from several donors. TCRdb's copy holds only in-frame clones and misses some; the assay was immunoSEQ multiplex PCR. Seen here are about 61,000 clones, 97% observed once, and the top ten hold about 0.2%. The length of the CDR3 is 14 residues. V was cut by 2 bases and J by 0 bases, with 4 bases left in between. Germline V gene sequence: CDR1 LNHDA, CDR2 SQIVND (reference sequence). This clonotype originated in a human donor in good health. This sequence joins TRBV19 and TRBJ2-2, with D uncertain. Sequenced sample: T cells isolated from PBMCs. The DNA for the CDR3 is TGTGCCAGTAGTATACAGACGAACACCGGGGAGCTGTTTTTT. Encoded protein: CASSIQTNTGELFF.